This TCR beta chain was retrieved from a study of T cells after somatic rescue of genetic block (dated by TCRdb to between 2020 and 2021). With regard to the full study: The study assessed how robust, over the long term, a T-cell system was when the system had developed through somatic rescue of a genetic block in T-cell development.

V is cut back by 5 bases and J by 2 bases, with 6 bases in the junction unmatched. From its cysteine to its phenylalanine, the CDR3 spans 15 amino acids. Only the CDR3 region is kept as DNA, spanning 45 bases read in frame from base 1. CDR1 is given as LNHDA and CDR2 as SQIVND, both from the germline V gene (reference sequence). A note on this clone: Its antigen remains undetermined. No qualities accompany the bases; no much larger clone lies one base away.

The library was generated by the immunoSEQ multiplex PCR assay. The source is immuneACCESS, and TCRdb retained only in-frame sequences with V and J called. Part of the clones is not carried over; for the studies checked, unresolved V genes explain less than half of this, and the remainder is unexplained. The sample table records roughly 65,000 clones; 85% to 95% of these occur just once. Jointly, the top ten make up roughly 3% of the sample. This TCR derives from a man in his forties. Sequencing was performed on peripheral blood mononuclear cells (PBMCs). In this chain, TRBV19 is recombined with TRBJ1-5; 7 bases in the junction line up with TRBD1. The CDR3 protein sequence reads: CASSPHRGGNQPQHF. The DNA reads TGTGCCAGTAGTCCTCACAGGGGCGGCAATCAGCCCCAGCATTTT.